This T cell receptor beta chain was sequenced during a study of blood T cell repertoires in COVID-19. The CDR3 has 14 residues. Trimming took off 4 bases at V and 0 bases at J, with 7 bases between the two ends. Germline V gene lookup returns CDR1 KGHSH and CDR2 LQKENI. Using immunoSEQ multiplex PCR, the repertoire was profiled, and TCRdb retains in-frame clones only, with some absent. There are about 100,000 clones in the sample; 70% to 90% occur only once, and about 6.5% lies in the top ten. The sample was peripheral blood. The V gene is TRBV18, the J gene TRBJ1-5; unclear D gene. The sequence was collected from a woman aged 55 to 70 with acute or convalescent COVID-19. This CDR3 reads CASSQTGSNQPQHF. The CDR3 region has the DNA TGTGCCAGCTCACAAACGGGTAGCAATCAGCCCCAGCATTTT. Variable domain in full (rest from reference TRBV18 and TRBJ1-5): NAGVMQNPRHLVRRRGQEARLRCSPMKGHSHVYWYRQLPEEGLKFMVYLQKENIIDESGMPKERFSAEFPKEGPSILRIQQVVRGDSAAYFCASSQTGSNQPQHFGDGTRLSIL.